Below, 18 T cell receptor beta chains from the same sample are listed, as sequenced in a study of T cells in women clearing cervical HPV infection. The assay was immunoSEQ multiplex PCR, and TCRdb's table has in-frame clones only and misses some. This sample carries some 25,000 clones, with 6.6% going to the ten biggest clones. Material for sequencing was blood buffy coat. These receptors were obtained from a woman aged 18-69 years with a cervical HPV16 infection that either progressed to CIN3+ or cleared (not recorded which).

About this clone itself: The observed sequence ends 3 residues before the CDR3 terminus, with the missing tail filled in from the germline J gene. The gene calls are TRBV5-1 and TRBJ2-4; TRBD1 aligns across 9 bases. The length of the CDR3 is 13 residues. The germline V gene encodes CDR1 SGHRS and CDR2 YFSETQ. CDR3 region: CASSSGQGKGQYF. The CDR3 DNA, read in part, is TGCGCCAGCAGCTCGGGACAGGGAAAGGGT.

As regards this clone: The read falls 3 residues short of the CDR3 end, and the missing part is taken from the germline J gene. The rearrangement joins TRBV5-1 to TRBJ1-2; 11 bases agree with TRBD1. Looked up from germline, CDR1 is SGHRS and CDR2 is YFSETQ. The CDR3 has 13 amino acids. The sequenced CDR3 bases are TGCGCCAGCAGCGGGGGACAGGGGGTCCGC. Translating it yields CASSGGQGVR. The CDR3 reads in full as CASSGGQGVRYTF.

In the case of this clone: The read ends 3 residues before the CDR3 terminus; that terminus is restored from the germline J gene. The V and J genes are TRBV20-1 and TRBJ2-7, with TRBD2 matching 7 bases. The CDR3 covers 15 residues. V trimming: 1 base; J trimming: 2 bases; junction bases outside the gene matches: 8. Germline CDR1 is DFQATT and CDR2 is SNEGSKA (reference sequence). The DNA read from the CDR3 is TGCAGTGCTAGAGGACTAGCTCAATCACCCTACGAG. As protein: CSARGLAQSPYE. The whole CDR3 protein reads CSARGLAQSPYEQYF.

As for this clone: Read data end 3 residues before the CDR3 end; the end is taken from the germline J gene. The genes are TRBV12-3 or TRBV12-4 and TRBJ2-7, with D perhaps matching TRBD2 (7 bases). Trimming took off 1 base at V and 0 bases at J, with 10 bases between the two ends. The CDR3 runs 15 residues. The CDR3 region is CASSLGGGSSYEQYF. The DNA read from the CDR3 is TGTGCCAGCAGTTTAGGGGGGGGCTCCTCCTACGAG.

About this clone: The read gets to within 3 residues of the CDR3 end, and the germline J gene fills in the rest. The chain is built from TRBV7-2 and TRBJ1-4; a possible D gene is TRBD1 (5 bases). The germline V gene has CDR1 SGHTA and CDR2 FQGNSA. This CDR3 contains 13 residues. V was pared by 3 bases and J by 8 bases, with 10 bases between. The CDR3 DNA, read in part, is TGTGCCAGCAGCTTCTTGCAGGGCGAAAAA. Translation gives CASSFLQGEK. The whole CDR3 sequence reads CASSFLQGEKLFF. Complete variable domain (other parts from reference TRBV7-2 and TRBJ1-4): GAGVSQSPSNKVTEKGKDVELRCDPISGHTALYWYRQSLGQGLEFLIYFQGNSAPDKSGLPSDRFSAERTGGSVSTLTIQRTQQEDSAVYLCASSFLQGEKLFFGSGTQLSVL.

As regards this clone: The CDR3 goes on 3 residues after the read ends, and that part is filled in from the germline J gene. V gene TRBV5-4 combines with J gene TRBJ2-1; 7 bases agree with TRBD2. Germline lookup yields CDR1 SGHNT and CDR2 YYREEE (reference sequence). The CDR3 has 16 residues. V trimming: 0 bases; J trimming: 5 bases; junction bases outside the gene matches: 8. The CDR3 here is CASSLVSASGDNEQFF. The DNA read from the CDR3 is TGTGCCAGCAGCTTGGTTTCGGCTAGCGGTGACAATGAG.

A remark on this clone: The read ends 3 residues early relative to the CDR3; the germline J gene fills the gap. This sequence joins TRBV7-6 and TRBJ1-6, with D unresolved. The CDR3 is made up of 17 amino acids. Between the trimmed V and J ends, which lost 1 base and 0 bases, there was a span of 10 bases. Germline CDR1 and CDR2: SGHVS and FNYEAQ. The CDR3 bases that were read are TGTGCCAGCAGCTTAGTGCCAGCGAGCTCCTATAATTCACCC. Translation gives CASSLVPASSYNSP. The CDR3 in full is CASSLVPASSYNSPLHF.

CDR3 DNA, as far as it was read: TGTGCCAGCAGCCCTGGACAGGGAAACTACAATGAG. This gives the protein CASSPGQGNYNE. The complete CDR3 protein is CASSPGQGNYNEQFF. The J gene is TRBJ2-1, the V gene TRBV12-3 or TRBV12-4, with 8 bases that match TRBD1. The read stops 3 residues short of the end of the CDR3; the missing end is completed from the germline J gene. The V gene end was trimmed by 6 bases and the J gene end by 3 bases; junction bases not matched to a gene: 7. The CDR3 has 15 amino acids.

A remark on this clone: The CDR3 goes on 3 residues after the read ends, and that part is filled in from the germline J gene. J is TRBJ2-7 and V is TRBV19; 8 bases match TRBD2. Losses at the gene ends were 6 bases for V and 4 bases for J; bases not matched to a gene: 2. From germline, CDR1 is LNHDA and CDR2 SQIVND (reference sequence). The CDR3 is made up of 12 amino acids. The CDR3 here is CASRGGRYEQYF. The part of the CDR3 DNA that was read is TGTGCCAGTAGGGGCGGGAGGTACGAG.

Note on this clone: Read sequence stops 3 residues before the CDR3 end, and the germline J gene provides the missing end. The V and J genes are TRBV7-9 and TRBJ1-2; TRBD1 matches at 7 bases. This CDR3 is built from 14 residues. The germline V gene encodes CDR1 SEHNR and CDR2 FQNEAQ (reference sequence). The sequenced CDR3 bases are TGTGCCAGCAGCTTAAGGGACAGAGCCTACGAC. Protein: CASSLRDRAYD. The full CDR3 protein is CASSLRDRAYDYTF.

Details on this clone: The read terminates 3 residues ahead of where the CDR3 ends, so the germline J gene completes it. The chain recombines TRBV18 with TRBJ2-3; TRBD2 matches 11 bases. The CDR3 is 15 residues long. CDR1 and CDR2 from the germline V gene are KGHSH and LQKENI. The CDR3 sequence: CASSSTGLADYSQYF. Partial CDR3 DNA: TGTGCCAGCTCATCAACGGGACTAGCGGATTATTCG.

Regarding this clone: Read coverage stops 3 residues before the CDR3 terminus; the germline J gene supplies the remainder. This chain connects TRBV20-1 to TRBJ2-3; D not resolved. The germline V and J ends were trimmed by 1 base and 2 bases, with 10 bases remaining between them. The CDR3 is 14 amino acids. From germline, CDR1 is DFQATT and CDR2 SNEGSKA (reference sequence). The CDR3 is CSARGATFTDTQYF. Partial CDR3 DNA: TGCAGTGCTAGAGGGGCTACATTCACAGATACG.

On this clone: Read data end 3 residues before the CDR3 end; the end is taken from the germline J gene. The chain couples TRBV20-1 to TRBJ2-3; no definite D call. CDR1 is DFQATT, CDR2 SNEGSKA, per germline (reference sequence). V was cut by 0 bases and J by 0 bases, with 7 bases left in between. CDR3 length: 14 residues. The covered CDR3 bases are TGCAGTGCTAGAGATCAGGCTAGCACAGATACG. It codes for CSARDQASTDT. In full, the CDR3 is CSARDQASTDTQYF.

For this clone: The read gets to within 3 residues of the CDR3 end, and the germline J gene fills in the rest. V gene TRBV7-6 combines with J gene TRBJ1-2; TRBD1 agrees at 9 bases. The CDR3 is 15 amino acids. CDR1 is SGHVS, CDR2 FNYEAQ, per germline. CDR3 bases read: TGTGCCAGCAGCGACGGGACAGGGTTTACCTACGAC. Translated: CASSDGTGFTYD. The complete CDR3 sequence is CASSDGTGFTYDYTF.

A remark on this clone: The missing CDR3 end, 3 residues past where the read stops, is filled in from the germline J gene. The chain is built from TRBV5-1 and TRBJ2-5, with 7 bases lining up with TRBD1. The V gene's germline CDR1 is SGHRS and CDR2 YFSETQ. V dropped 2 bases and J dropped 2; count of bases not matched to a gene: 9. There are 16 residues in the CDR3. CDR3 amino acids: CASSLSGRGIQETQYF. CDR3 DNA, as far as it was read: TGCGCCAGCAGCTTATCGGGCAGGGGGATACAAGAGACC.

Worth noting for this clone: The CDR3 end falls 3 residues outside the read, so it is completed with the germline J gene. V usage is TRBV7-8 and J usage is TRBJ2-5; D ambiguous. With 0 bases removed from V and 4 bases from J, the gap between germline ends came to 15 bases. The germline gives CDR1 SGHVS, CDR2 FQNEAQ. The CDR3 covers 16 residues. The CDR3: CASSLAASRVRETQYF. The DNA read from the CDR3 is TGTGCCAGCAGCTTAGCGGCCAGTCGGGTTCGAGAGACC.

Points on this clone: The CDR3 end lies 3 residues beyond the end of the read and is filled in from the germline J gene. The gene calls are TRBV6-2 or TRBV6-3 and TRBJ1-5; weak D call: TRBD1 (6 bases). V gave up 2 bases and J gave up 4 bases, with 9 bases separating them. Per germline, CDR1 MNHEY and CDR2 SVGEGT. The CDR3 runs 14 residues. The sequenced part of the CDR3 DNA is TGTGCCAGCAGTTACCCCCAGGGGAATCAGCCC. Its translation is CASSYPQGNQP. The entire CDR3 protein is CASSYPQGNQPQHF.

In regard to this clone: The read finishes 3 residues shy of the CDR3 end, and the germline J gene is used to complete it. V and J are TRBV7-2 and TRBJ2-7; the match to TRBD2 covers 12 bases. CDR3 length equals 14 residues. Germline CDR1 SGHTA, CDR2 FQGNSA. V shed 5 bases and J 3 bases; nucleotides not matched to a gene: 2. The sequenced part of the CDR3 DNA is TGTGCCAGCAGCCTGACTAGCGGGAGCTACGAG. It specifies CASSLTSGSYE. The complete CDR3 reads CASSLTSGSYEQYF.